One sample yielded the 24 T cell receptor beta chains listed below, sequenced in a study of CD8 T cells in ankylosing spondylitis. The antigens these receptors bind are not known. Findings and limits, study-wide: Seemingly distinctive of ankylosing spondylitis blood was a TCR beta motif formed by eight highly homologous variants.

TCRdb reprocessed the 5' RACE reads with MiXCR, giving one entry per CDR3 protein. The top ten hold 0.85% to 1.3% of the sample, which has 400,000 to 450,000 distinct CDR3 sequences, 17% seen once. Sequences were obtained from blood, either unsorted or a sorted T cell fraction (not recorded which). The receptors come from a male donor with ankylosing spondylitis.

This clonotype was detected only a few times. The CDR3 sequence: CSARYPGTTYNEQFF. For the CDR3, the DNA is TGCAGTGCTAGATACCCCGGGACTACCTACAATGAGCAGTTCTTC. The genes are TRBV20-1 and TRBJ2-1; 7 nucleotides line up with TRBD2. The CDR3 has 15 residues. The germline gives CDR1 DFQATT, CDR2 SNEGSKA (reference sequence). Germline trimming cut 2 bases from V and 2 bases from J; bases unmatched to any gene: 6.

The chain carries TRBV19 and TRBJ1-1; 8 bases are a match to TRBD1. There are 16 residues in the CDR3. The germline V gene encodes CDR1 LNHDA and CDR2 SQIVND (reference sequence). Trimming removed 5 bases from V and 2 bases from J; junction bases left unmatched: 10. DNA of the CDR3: TGTGCCAGTAGTCGGTTGCAGGGGGCCCTAAACACTGAAGCTTTCTTT. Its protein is CASSRLQGALNTEAFF.

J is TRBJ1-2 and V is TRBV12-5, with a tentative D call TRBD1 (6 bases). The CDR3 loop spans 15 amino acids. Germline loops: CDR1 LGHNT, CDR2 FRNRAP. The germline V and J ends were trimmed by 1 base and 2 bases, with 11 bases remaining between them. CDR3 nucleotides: TGTGCTAGTGGTTTGGCCACAGGGTCAAACTATGGCTACACCTTC. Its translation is CASGLATGSNYGYTF.

The CDR3 nucleotides are TGTGCCATCAGTGACCGTGACACTACCGAGACAGATACGCAGTATTTT. Translation: CAISDRDTTETDTQYF. V is TRBV10-3 and J is TRBJ2-3; the D is unclear. Germline CDR1 reads ENHRY; CDR2 reads SYGVKD. V lost 3 bases, J lost 3 bases, and 16 bases lay in between. The CDR3 is made up of 16 amino acids.

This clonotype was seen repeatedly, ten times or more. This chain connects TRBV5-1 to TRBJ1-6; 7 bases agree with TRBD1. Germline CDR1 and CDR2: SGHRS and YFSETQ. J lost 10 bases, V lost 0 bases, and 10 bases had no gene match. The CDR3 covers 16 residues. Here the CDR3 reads CASSLEGASVESPLHF. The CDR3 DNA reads TGCGCCAGCAGCTTGGAGGGGGCGAGTGTTGAATCACCCCTCCACTTT.

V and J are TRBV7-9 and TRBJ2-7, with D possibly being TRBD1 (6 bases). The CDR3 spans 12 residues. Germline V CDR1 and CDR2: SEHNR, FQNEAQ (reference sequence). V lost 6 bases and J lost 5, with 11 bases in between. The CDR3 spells CASSRGKDEQYF. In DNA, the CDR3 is TGTGCCAGCAGTAGGGGGAAGGACGAGCAGTACTTC.

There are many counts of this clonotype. CDR3 bases: TGCGCCAGCAGCCAAGATCCTGACTGGACAGGGGTGAACACTGAAGCTTTCTTT. It translates to CASSQDPDWTGVNTEAFF. The rearrangement joins TRBV4-1 to TRBJ1-1; TRBD1 matches 9 bases. CDR3 length equals 18 residues. CDR1 is MGHRA and CDR2 is YSYEKL in the germline V gene. V dropped 0 bases and J dropped 0; count of bases not matched to a gene: 8.

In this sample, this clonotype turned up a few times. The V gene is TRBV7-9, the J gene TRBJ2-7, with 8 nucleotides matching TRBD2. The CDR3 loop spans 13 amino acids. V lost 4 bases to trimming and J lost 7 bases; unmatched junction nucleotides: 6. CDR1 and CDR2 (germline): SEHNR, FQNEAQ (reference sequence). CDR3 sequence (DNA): TGTGCCAGCAGCTCCTCGGGGGGGCATGAGCAGTACTTC. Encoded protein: CASSSSGGHEQYF.

The CDR3 here is CAWNAGGFNEQFF. In DNA, the CDR3 is TGTGCCTGGAACGCGGGAGGGTTCAATGAGCAGTTCTTC. The chain carries TRBV30 and TRBJ2-1; 9 bases agree with TRBD2. The J segment lost 6 bases and the V segment lost 4 bases, leaving 4 bases of the junction unmatched. Per the germline V gene, CDR1 is GTSNPN and CDR2 is SVGIG (reference sequence). This CDR3 has 13 amino acids.

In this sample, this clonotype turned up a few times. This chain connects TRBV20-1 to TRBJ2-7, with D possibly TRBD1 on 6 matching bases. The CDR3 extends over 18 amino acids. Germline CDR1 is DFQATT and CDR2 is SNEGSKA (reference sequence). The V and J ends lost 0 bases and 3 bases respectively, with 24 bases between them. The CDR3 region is CSARDPHPATGWGYEQYF. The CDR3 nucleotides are TGCAGTGCTAGAGACCCCCACCCGGCTACAGGGTGGGGCTACGAGCAGTACTTC.

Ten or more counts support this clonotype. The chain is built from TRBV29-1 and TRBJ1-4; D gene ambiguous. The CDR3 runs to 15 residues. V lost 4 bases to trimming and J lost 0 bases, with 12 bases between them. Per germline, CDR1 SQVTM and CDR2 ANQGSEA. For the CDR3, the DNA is TGCAGCGTTGCCGAGGTCCCAGCAACTAATGAAAAACTGTTTTTT. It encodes CSVAEVPATNEKLFF.

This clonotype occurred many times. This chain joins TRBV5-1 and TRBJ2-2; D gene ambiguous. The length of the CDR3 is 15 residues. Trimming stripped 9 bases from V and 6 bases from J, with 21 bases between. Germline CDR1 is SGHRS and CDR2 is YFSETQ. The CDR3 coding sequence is TGCGCCACCAGGAAGGACCCAGCCACTCCCGGGGAGCTGTTTTTT. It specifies CATRKDPATPGELFF. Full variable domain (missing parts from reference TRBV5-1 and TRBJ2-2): KAGVTQTPRYLIKTRGQQVTLSCSPISGHRSVSWYQQTPGQGLQFLFEYFSETQRNKGNFPGRFSGRQFSNSRSEMNVSTLELGDSALYLCATRKDPATPGELFFGEGSRLTVL.

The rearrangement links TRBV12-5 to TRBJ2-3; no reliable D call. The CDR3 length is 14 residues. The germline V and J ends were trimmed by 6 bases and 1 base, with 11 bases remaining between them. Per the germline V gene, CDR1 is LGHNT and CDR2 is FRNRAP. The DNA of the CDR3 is TGTGCTAGTGGCCGTGAGCTCGGCACAGATACGCAGTATTTT. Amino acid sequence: CASGRELGTDTQYF.

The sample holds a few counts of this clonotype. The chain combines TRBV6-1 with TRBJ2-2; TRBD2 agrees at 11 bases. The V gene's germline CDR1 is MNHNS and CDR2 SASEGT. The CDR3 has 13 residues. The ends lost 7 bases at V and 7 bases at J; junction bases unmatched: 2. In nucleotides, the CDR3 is TGTGCCAGCAAACTAGCGGGAGTCGGGGAGCTGTTTTTT. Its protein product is CASKLAGVGELFF.

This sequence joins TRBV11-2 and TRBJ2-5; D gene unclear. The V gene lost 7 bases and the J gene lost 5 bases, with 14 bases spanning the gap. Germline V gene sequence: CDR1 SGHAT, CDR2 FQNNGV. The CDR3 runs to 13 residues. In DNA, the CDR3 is TGTGCCAGCACCCCCGGTTATTGGGAGACCCAGTACTTC. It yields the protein CASTPGYWETQYF.

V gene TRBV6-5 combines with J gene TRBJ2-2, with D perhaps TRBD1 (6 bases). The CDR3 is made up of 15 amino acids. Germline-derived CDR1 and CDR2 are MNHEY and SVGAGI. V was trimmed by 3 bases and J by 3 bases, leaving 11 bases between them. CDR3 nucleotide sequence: TGTGCCAGCAGTTATGCGACAGGAGACACCGGGGAGCTGTTTTTT. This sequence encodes CASSYATGDTGELFF.

The CDR3 loop reads CASSFGTGLRTDTQYF. In nucleotides, the CDR3 is TGTGCCAGCAGCTTCGGGACAGGGCTCCGCACAGATACGCAGTATTTT. The chain couples TRBV11-3 to TRBJ2-3; 9 bases map to TRBD1. In germline, CDR1 is SGHNT, CDR2 YENEEA. J gave up 1 base and V 3 bases, and 5 bases lay outside the gene matches. This CDR3 has 16 residues.

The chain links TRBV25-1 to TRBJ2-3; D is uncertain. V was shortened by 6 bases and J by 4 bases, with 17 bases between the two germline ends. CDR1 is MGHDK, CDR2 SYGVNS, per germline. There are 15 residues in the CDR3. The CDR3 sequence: CASSDPGPEADTQYF. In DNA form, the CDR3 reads TGTGCCAGCAGCGACCCAGGCCCCGAGGCAGATACGCAGTATTTT.

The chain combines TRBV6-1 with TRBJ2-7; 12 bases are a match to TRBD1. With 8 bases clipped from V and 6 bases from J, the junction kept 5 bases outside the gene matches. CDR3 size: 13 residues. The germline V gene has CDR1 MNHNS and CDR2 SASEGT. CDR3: CASGTGGIFEQYF. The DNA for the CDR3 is TGTGCCAGCGGGACAGGGGGCATTTTCGAGCAGTACTTC.

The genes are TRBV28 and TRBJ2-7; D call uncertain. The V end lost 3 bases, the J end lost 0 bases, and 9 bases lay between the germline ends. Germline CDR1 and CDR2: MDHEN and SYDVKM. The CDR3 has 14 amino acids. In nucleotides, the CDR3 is TGTGCCAGCAGTTTGAGCCGGCCCTCCTACGAGCAGTACTTC. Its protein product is CASSLSRPSYEQYF.

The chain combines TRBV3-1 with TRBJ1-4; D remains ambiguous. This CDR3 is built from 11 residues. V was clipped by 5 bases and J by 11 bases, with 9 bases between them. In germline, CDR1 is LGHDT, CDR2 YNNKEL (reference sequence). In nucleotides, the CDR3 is TGTGCCAGCAGCATCCTCGGGAAACTGTTTTTT. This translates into CASSILGKLFF.

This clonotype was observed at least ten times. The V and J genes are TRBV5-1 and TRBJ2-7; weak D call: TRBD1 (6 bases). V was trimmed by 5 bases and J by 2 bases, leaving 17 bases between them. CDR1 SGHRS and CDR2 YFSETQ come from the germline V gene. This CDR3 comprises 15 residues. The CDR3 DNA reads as TGCGCCAGCAGGTATACCCCCCGGGACACCTACGAGCAGTACTTC. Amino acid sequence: CASRYTPRDTYEQYF.

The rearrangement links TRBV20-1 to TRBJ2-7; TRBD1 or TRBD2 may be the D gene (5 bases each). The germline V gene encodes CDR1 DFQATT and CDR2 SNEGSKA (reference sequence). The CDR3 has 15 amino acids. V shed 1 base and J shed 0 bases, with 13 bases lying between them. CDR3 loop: CSARAIGASSYEQYF. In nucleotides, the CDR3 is TGCAGTGCTAGAGCGATCGGGGCCAGCTCCTACGAGCAGTACTTC.

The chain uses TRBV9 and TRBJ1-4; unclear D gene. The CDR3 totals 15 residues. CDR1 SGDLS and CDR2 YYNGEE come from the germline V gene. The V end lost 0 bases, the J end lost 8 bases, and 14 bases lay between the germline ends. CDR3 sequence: CASSVGGGNGEKLFF. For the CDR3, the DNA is TGTGCCAGCAGCGTAGGAGGCGGGAATGGCGAAAAACTGTTTTTT.